Below are 30 T cell receptor beta chains sequenced from a single sample in a study of control samples from healthy donors and cancer patients. TCRdb's copy holds only in-frame clones and misses some; the assay was immunoSEQ multiplex PCR. The table includes about 160,000 clones, over 85% detected once. Sequencing was carried out using blood. The receptors stem from a woman in her thirties or forties in good health.

V gene TRBV19 combines with J gene TRBJ1-6; possibly TRBD1 for D (5 bases). V was cut by 5 bases and J by 0 bases, with 11 bases left in between. The CDR3 runs to 16 residues. From germline, CDR1 is LNHDA and CDR2 SQIVND (reference sequence). The CDR3: CASSRQKSSYNSPLHF. Written as DNA, the CDR3 is TGTGCCAGTAGTCGACAGAAGAGCTCCTATAATTCACCCCTCCACTTT.

The rearrangement links TRBV6-5 to TRBJ1-2; D uncertain. Germline CDR1 is MNHEY and CDR2 is SVGAGI. V lost 4 bases to trimming and J lost 3 bases, with 12 bases between them. The CDR3 is made up of 14 amino acids. The CDR3 DNA sequence: TGTGCCAGCAGTTCCGGGTGGGCCTACTATGGCTACACCTTC. Its translation is CASSSGWAYYGYTF.

This chain connects TRBV3-1 (or the pseudogene TRBV3-2) to TRBJ1-2, with D possibly matching TRBD1 (5 bases). Looked up from germline, CDR1 is LGHDT and CDR2 is YNNKEL (reference sequence). This CDR3 region has 14 residues. V lost 4 bases to trimming and J lost 0 bases, with 9 bases between them. The CDR3 nucleotides read TGTGCCAGCAGCCGGGGGGGATCTAACTATGGCTACACCTTC. It codes for CASSRGGSNYGYTF.

The chain joins TRBV11-2 to TRBJ1-3; D is possibly TRBD1 (5 bases). CDR3 length: 16 residues. Trimming shortened V by 5 bases and J by 0 bases, and 14 bases separated the two germline ends. Germline V CDR1 and CDR2: SGHAT, FQNNGV. CDR3 amino acids: CASSPGWGISGNTIYF. The CDR3 region has the DNA TGTGCCAGCAGCCCGGGGTGGGGCATCTCTGGAAACACCATATATTTT.

In this sample, this clone turned up a few times. The rearrangement links TRBV4-3 to TRBJ2-5, with D perhaps matching TRBD1 (5 bases). Deletions cut 0 bases from V and 6 bases from J, with 11 bases between. This CDR3 has 14 amino acids. In germline, CDR1 is LGHNA, CDR2 YSLEER. CDR3 sequence: CASSQDAQAKTQYF. The CDR3 nucleotides are TGCGCCAGCAGCCAAGATGCACAGGCGAAGACCCAGTACTTC.

This chain joins TRBV5-1 and TRBJ1-1; weak D call: TRBD1 (6 bases). This CDR3 contains 14 residues. The V end lost 4 bases, the J end lost 1 base, and 11 bases lay between the germline ends. In germline, CDR1 is SGHRS, CDR2 YFSETQ. The CDR3 coding sequence is TGCGCCAGCAGCCGAACACAGGGGAACACTGAAGCTTTCTTT. Translation: CASSRTQGNTEAFF.

CDR3 DNA: TGTGCCAGCAGCCCGGGGAGGACTAGCGGCTACGAGCAGTACTTC. This gives the protein CASSPGRTSGYEQYF. The chain joins TRBV9 to TRBJ2-7; 10 bases agree with TRBD2. The CDR3 covers 15 residues. V lost 4 bases, J lost 3 bases, and 7 bases stayed unmatched. The germline V gene has CDR1 SGDLS and CDR2 YYNGEE.

The rearrangement joins TRBV30 to TRBJ1-1, with D hard to call. This CDR3 comprises 14 residues. The germline gives CDR1 GTSNPN, CDR2 SVGIG (reference sequence). Trimming left V 3 bases short and J 4 bases short, with 15 bases between. This CDR3 is CAWRKEGFGTEAFF. Here the CDR3 DNA reads TGTGCCTGGAGGAAGGAGGGTTTCGGCACTGAAGCTTTCTTT.

The CDR3 loop reads CASRPNRGANEKLFF. CDR3 sequence (DNA): TGTGCCAGTAGGCCTAACAGGGGAGCTAATGAAAAACTGTTTTTT. The chain couples TRBV19 to TRBJ1-4, with 7 positions matching TRBD1. CDR1 is LNHDA, CDR2 SQIVND, per germline (reference sequence). The CDR3 totals 15 residues. Trimming at V came to 6 bases and at J to 3 bases, leaving 7 bases not matched to a gene.

The chain combines TRBV10-2 with TRBJ1-1; D call uncertain. Trimming removed 3 bases at V and 0 bases at J, with 8 bases between. Germline V gene lookup returns CDR1 WSHSY and CDR2 SAAADI. There are 14 residues in the CDR3. CDR3 DNA: TGCGCCAGCAGTGAAAATCTAGTGAACACTGAAGCTTTCTTT. Residues: CASSENLVNTEAFF.

V gene TRBV12-3 or TRBV12-4 combines with J gene TRBJ1-6; no reliable D call. The CDR3 spans 13 residues. V was pared by 6 bases and J by 8 bases, with 11 bases between. The CDR3, as DNA: TGTGCCAGCAGGCCCGGGATTCATTCACCCCTCCACTTT. Its translation: CASRPGIHSPLHF.

The gene calls are TRBV14 and TRBJ1-6, with TRBD1 matching over 9 bases. This CDR3 is built from 15 residues. Germline lookup yields CDR1 SGHDN and CDR2 FVKESK. Trimming removed 4 bases from V and 8 bases from J; junction bases left unmatched: 6. The CDR3 nucleotides read TGTGCCAGCAGCCGCCGGGACAGGGCATATTCACCCCTCCACTTT. It yields the protein CASSRRDRAYSPLHF.

The J gene is TRBJ2-7, the V gene TRBV9; D ambiguous. The CDR3 sequence is 12 residues long. Trimming pared 4 bases from V and 2 bases from J, leaving 7 bases between. Germline V gene lookup returns CDR1 SGDLS and CDR2 YYNGEE. The CDR3: CASSPGPYEQYF. In nucleotides, the CDR3 is TGTGCCAGCAGCCCAGGTCCCTACGAGCAGTACTTC.

This clone was picked up one time. The chain carries TRBV19 and TRBJ1-3, with D unclear. CDR1 and CDR2 (germline): LNHDA, SQIVND (reference sequence). Trimming shortened V by 6 bases and J by 0 bases, and 9 bases separated the two germline ends. The CDR3 is 14 residues long. CDR3 sequence (DNA): TGTGCCAGTAGATCTAGGACCTCTGGAAACACCATATATTTT. Protein product: CASRSRTSGNTIYF.

The genes are TRBV20-1 and TRBJ2-3; 7 positions match TRBD2. The CDR3 consists of 14 residues. After removal of 3 bases from V and 0 bases from J, the junction contained 3 bases not matched to a gene. CDR1 and CDR2 from the germline V gene are DFQATT and SNEGSKA (reference sequence). This CDR3 is CSASSAGSTDTQYF. The CDR3 DNA follows: TGCAGTGCTAGTTCAGCGGGGAGCACAGATACGCAGTATTTT.

V usage is TRBV29-1 and J usage is TRBJ1-1; no definite D call. V dropped 3 bases and J dropped 0 bases, with 8 bases sitting between them. CDR1 is SQVTM and CDR2 is ANQGSEA in the germline V gene. The CDR3 is 13 residues long. CDR3 in amino acids: CSVELTLNTEAFF. The CDR3 DNA sequence: TGCAGCGTTGAGTTGACATTGAACACTGAAGCTTTCTTT.

The chain uses TRBV4-2 and TRBJ2-3; no firm D call. The CDR3 contains 15 residues. V shed 4 bases and J shed 5 bases, with 16 bases lying between them. Germline V gene sequence: CDR1 LGHNA, CDR2 YNFKEQ. The CDR3 sequence is CASSRIDPSGDTQYF. For the CDR3, the DNA is TGTGCCAGCAGCCGCATCGACCCTTCCGGAGATACGCAGTATTTT.

This clone was counted a single time. V and J are TRBV18 and TRBJ1-6; TRBD1 aligns across 7 bases. The germline CDR1 and CDR2 sequences are KGHSH and LQKENI. With V trimmed by 4 bases and J by 6 bases, 6 bases remained unmatched. The CDR3 spans 15 residues. The DNA of the CDR3 is TGTGCCAGCTCACTCCGGACAGGTTCTAATTCACCCCTCCACTTT. Translation: CASSLRTGSNSPLHF.

J is TRBJ2-7 and V is TRBV19, with D unclear. V was trimmed by 2 bases and J by 3 bases, leaving 11 bases between them. The CDR3 has 14 residues. Germline-derived CDR1 and CDR2 are LNHDA and SQIVND (reference sequence). For the CDR3, the DNA is TGTGCCAGTAGTATACGTGGGGTCGGCTACGAGCAGTACTTC. This translates into CASSIRGVGYEQYF.

As DNA, the CDR3 is TGCGCCAGCAGCCCCTCTGGGGGACTAGACCAAGAGACCCAGTACTTC. Protein: CASSPSGGLDQETQYF. The chain recombines TRBV4-1 with TRBJ2-5; 8 bases are a match to TRBD2. Germline V gene sequence: CDR1 MGHRA, CDR2 YSYEKL. The CDR3 totals 16 residues. V lost 4 bases and J lost 0; bases outside the gene matches: 7.

In this sample, this clone turned up a few times. The chain employs TRBV4-2 and TRBJ1-1, with D unclear. Germline V CDR1 and CDR2: LGHNA, YNFKEQ. The CDR3 is 14 amino acids. The V gene lost 0 bases and the J gene lost 3 bases, with 8 bases spanning the gap. The DNA of the CDR3 is TGTGCCAGCAGCCAAGAAGCTTATTACACTGAAGCTTTCTTT. Translation gives CASSQEAYYTEAFF.

In DNA, the CDR3 is TGTGCCAGCAGCTCAGAGGGACAAAACTATGGCTACACCTTC. Translated, it gives CASSSEGQNYGYTF. The rearrangement uses TRBV2 and TRBJ1-2, with D tentatively TRBD1 (6 bases). The CDR3 extends over 14 amino acids. The V gene lost 6 bases and the J gene lost 2 bases, with 13 bases spanning the gap. Germline-derived CDR1 and CDR2 are SNHLY and FYNNEI.

CDR3 coding DNA: TGTGCCAGTTCCGATGGTCCGACCTACGAGCAGTACTTC. It encodes CASSDGPTYEQYF. This rearrangement joins TRBV18 to TRBJ2-7; D gene ambiguous. The CDR3 sequence is 13 residues long. The germline CDR1 and CDR2 sequences are KGHSH and LQKENI. V was cut by 9 bases and J by 2 bases, with 14 bases left in between.

The rearrangement links TRBV7-2 to TRBJ1-5; D unresolved. Germline assignment: CDR1 SGHTA and CDR2 FQGNSA. The CDR3 totals 14 residues. V gave up 3 bases and J gave up 6 bases, with 12 bases separating them. DNA of the CDR3: TGTGCCAGCAGCTTCTCCGGAAGATCTCAGCCCCAGCATTTT. This translates into CASSFSGRSQPQHF.

This clone was recorded a few times. The rearrangement links TRBV18 to TRBJ2-1; TRBD2 agrees at 11 bases. Germline loops: CDR1 KGHSH, CDR2 LQKENI. CDR3 size: 16 residues. V was pared by 4 bases and J by 9 bases, with 11 bases of the junction left unmatched. CDR3 residues: CASSQSLAGGRSEQFF. The CDR3 DNA is TGTGCCAGCTCACAATCCCTAGCGGGAGGTCGAAGTGAGCAGTTCTTC.

The chain combines TRBV29-1 with TRBJ2-3; possible D gene TRBD1, 6 bases. Per germline, CDR1 SQVTM and CDR2 ANQGSEA. The CDR3 is 14 residues long. V was clipped by 4 bases and J by 3 bases, with 14 bases between them. CDR3 DNA: TGCAGCGTTGGTTACGGCAGGGGAACAGATACGCAGTATTTT. Encoded protein: CSVGYGRGTDTQYF.

This chain connects TRBV7-6 to TRBJ2-5, with TRBD2 as a possible D gene (5 bases). The CDR3 consists of 15 residues. The germline CDR1 and CDR2 sequences are SGHVS and FNYEAQ. V lost 5 bases and J 4 bases, leaving 17 bases between the germline ends. In nucleotides, the CDR3 is TGTGCCAGCAGCCTAAGATCCGGGATCGCAGAGACCCAGTACTTC. Its translation: CASSLRSGIAETQYF.

This rearrangement joins TRBV3-1 (or the pseudogene TRBV3-2) to TRBJ2-3; D gene unclear. With 4 bases removed from V and 4 bases from J, the gap between germline ends came to 12 bases. In germline, CDR1 is LGHDT, CDR2 YNNKEL (reference sequence). The CDR3 sequence is 14 residues long. In DNA form, the CDR3 reads TGTGCCAGCAGCCTGTACCTGGCGGCAGATACGCAGTATTTT. Its protein product is CASSLYLAADTQYF.

The chain is built from TRBV2 and TRBJ1-2; possible D gene TRBD1, 6 bases. Germline CDR1 SNHLY, CDR2 FYNNEI. The CDR3 runs to 16 residues. V was shortened by 10 bases and J by 6 bases, with 27 bases between the two germline ends. The CDR3 nucleotides read TGTGCCAACCCATCGATCCCGGCACAGGGATGGCATGGCTACACCTTC. Translation gives CANPSIPAQGWHGYTF.

The genes are TRBV7-3 and TRBJ1-2; D ambiguous. This CDR3 region has 15 residues. V lost 2 bases and J lost 3, with 13 bases in between. Germline V lookup: CDR1 SGHTA, CDR2 FQGTGA. The CDR3 spells CASSLGSRVDYGYTF. In DNA, the CDR3 is TGTGCCAGCAGCTTAGGGTCGAGGGTTGACTATGGCTACACCTTC.